Following are 8 T cell receptor beta chains from one sample sequenced in a study of T cells in Graves' hyperthyroidism and ophthalmopathy. TCR beta CDR3 region amplification was performed from RNA transcripts. First-round RT-PCR with HTBI primers amplified the TCR CDR3 region. TCRdb re-called the multiplex PCR reads through MiXCR, storing one row per CDR3 protein. The table shows 620,000 or so distinct CDR3 sequences, with roughly 15% occurring only once. The sequencing sample was made of blood. The receptors originated from a woman between 50 and 59 years old with Graves' ophthalmopathy.

This clonotype was recorded at least ten times. The rearrangement joins TRBV28 to TRBJ2-3; D call uncertain. With 4 bases removed from V and 4 bases from J, the gap between germline ends came to 6 bases. The CDR3 length is 12 residues. Germline CDR1 and CDR2: MDHEN and SYDVKM. The CDR3 sequence: CASSWTADTQYF. CDR3 coding DNA: TGTGCCAGCAGTTGGACGGCAGATACGCAGTATTTT.

This clonotype was detected only a few times. This sequence joins TRBV6-2 or TRBV6-3 and TRBJ2-3; 8 bases line up with TRBD2. With V trimmed by 6 bases and J by 8 bases, 7 bases remained unmatched. Germline values: CDR1 MNHEY, CDR2 SVGEGT. The CDR3 is 13 amino acids. CDR3 loop: CASSKGLAATQYF. The CDR3 nucleotides are TGTGCCAGCAGCAAAGGACTAGCAGCTACGCAGTATTTT.

The chain carries TRBV11-3 and TRBJ2-2; D is ambiguous. CDR3 length: 16 residues. The V end lost 5 bases, the J end lost 1 base, and 14 bases lay between the germline ends. Germline lookup yields CDR1 SGHNT and CDR2 YENEEA. The CDR3 loop is CASSLLRRRNTGELFF. For the CDR3, the DNA is TGTGCCAGCAGCCTCTTACGACGGAGGAACACCGGGGAGCTGTTTTTT.

Many counts were recorded for this clonotype. V gene TRBV28 combines with J gene TRBJ1-2, with TRBD1 matching 7 bases. The CDR3 sequence is 13 residues long. J gave up 9 bases and V 4 bases, and 8 bases lay outside the gene matches. Germline V gene lookup returns CDR1 MDHEN and CDR2 SYDVKM. CDR3 in amino acids: CASSSQGDDSYTF. The DNA for the CDR3 is TGTGCCAGCAGTTCGCAGGGGGATGATAGCTACACCTTC.

This clonotype was recorded a few times. The V gene is TRBV4-2, the J gene TRBJ1-1, with D unclear. Deletions cut 1 base from V and 7 bases from J, with 16 bases between. Germline loops: CDR1 LGHNA, CDR2 YNFKEQ. This CDR3 region has 15 residues. CDR3 sequence reads: CASSQVRSDVGEAFF. DNA for the CDR3: TGTGCCAGCAGCCAAGTTAGGTCTGATGTCGGTGAAGCTTTCTTT.

This clonotype was seen repeatedly, ten times or more. The V gene is TRBV7-3, the J gene TRBJ2-2, with D possibly matching TRBD2 (6 bases). Trimming removed 5 bases at V and 1 base at J, with 11 bases between. The CDR3 is made up of 15 amino acids. Germline loops: CDR1 SGHTA, CDR2 FQGTGA. CDR3 protein: CASSQAGRNTGELFF. The CDR3 bases are TGTGCCAGCAGCCAGGCGGGAAGGAACACCGGGGAGCTGTTTTTT.

As concerns this clonotype: Relative to the germline gene, one junction end is altered; a read error may explain this. V gene TRBV28 combines with J gene TRBJ2-2; D perhaps matches TRBD2 (6 bases). The germline gives CDR1 MDHEN, CDR2 SYDVKM. The CDR3 sequence is 15 residues long. The CDR3 reads CASSKDLSLGGKLFF. The CDR3 nucleotides read TGTGCCAGCAGCAAGGACCTTAGTTTGGGCGGGAAGCTGTTTTTT.

This clonotype was seen many times. The V and J genes are TRBV3-1 and TRBJ1-5; maybe TRBD1 (6 bases). This CDR3 region has 14 residues. Between the trimmed V and J ends, which lost 5 bases and 6 bases, there was a span of 14 bases. CDR1 is LGHDT and CDR2 is YNNKEL in the germline V gene (reference sequence). In DNA form, the CDR3 reads TGTGCCAGCAGCTCGGGACATTTTTCTCAGCCCCAGCATTTT. Residues: CASSSGHFSQPQHF.